The source of this T cell receptor beta chain is a study of PD-L1 blockade in urothelial cancer. About the study: Investigators checked blood 3 weeks (second dose) and 6 weeks after treatment start. Whole-study results and caveats: Lower pretreatment blood TCR clonality, under the median, predicted better survival, researchers reported.

Details on this clone: What it binds is unknown.

The CDR3 is made up of 13 amino acids. Germline V gene data show CDR1 as SGHRS and CDR2 as YFSETQ. The V gene lost 3 bases and the J gene lost 6 bases, with 9 bases spanning the gap. Time point meaning: pretreatment peripheral blood. The study enrolled patients with locally advanced or metastatic urothelial carcinoma. Each PCR had synthetic TCR analog templates added to it as a spike-in. TCRdb's table, derived via immunoSEQ multiplex PCR, lists solely in-frame clones and lacks some. The repertoire holds around 70,000 clones, with roughly 90% as singletons. The rearrangement joins TRBV5-1 to TRBJ2-2, with no clear D. The TCR sequence derives from a man in his 70s with urothelial cancer. Specimen: PBMCs, collected around atezolizumab (anti-PD-L1) treatment. The chain's CDR3 is CASSSGIAGELFF. CDR3 in DNA: TGCGCCAGCAGCTCAGGAATCGCCGGGGAGCTGTTTTTT.